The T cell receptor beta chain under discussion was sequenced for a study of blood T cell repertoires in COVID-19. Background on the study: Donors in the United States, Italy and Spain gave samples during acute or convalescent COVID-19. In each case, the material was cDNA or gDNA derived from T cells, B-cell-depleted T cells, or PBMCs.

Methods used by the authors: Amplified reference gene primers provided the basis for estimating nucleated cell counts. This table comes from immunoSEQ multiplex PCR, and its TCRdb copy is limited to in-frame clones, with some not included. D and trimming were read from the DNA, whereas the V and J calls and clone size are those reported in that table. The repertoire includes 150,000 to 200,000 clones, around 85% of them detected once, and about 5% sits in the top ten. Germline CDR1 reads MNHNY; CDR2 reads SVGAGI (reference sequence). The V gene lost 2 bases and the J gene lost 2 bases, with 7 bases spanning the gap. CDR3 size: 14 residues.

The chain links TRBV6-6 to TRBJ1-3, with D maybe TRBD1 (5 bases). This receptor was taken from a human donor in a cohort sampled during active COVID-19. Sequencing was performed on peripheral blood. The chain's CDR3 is CASSYGGTGNTIYF. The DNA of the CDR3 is TGTGCCAGCAGTTACGGGGGGACTGGAAACACCATATATTTT.